Described below is a single T cell receptor beta chain sequence and its context. Its antigen is not yet known. Nothing much larger sits one base from this clone, and base qualities are not available. This sample was included in a study of blood T cell repertoires in COVID-19 (dated by TCRdb to the early 2020s). Background on the whole study: Samples covering the acute and convalescent phases of COVID-19 were provided by collaborators in the United States, Italy and Spain. A freely available public database, intended as a resource for researchers studying the immune response to SARS-CoV-2, is where the repertoires were released. The sample metadata nearly always contained a de-identified subject ID, COVID-19 status, age in years and sex. Where available, HLA class I and class II types were obtained from metadata supplied by the sample provider rather than from assay-based typing. Samples were obtained from the ongoing ImmuneRACE study (first 160 participants) and from 950 to 1,500 subjects provided by 6 global collaborators. Deeply sampled blood TCRbeta repertoires from subjects exposed to, actively infected with, or recovered from COVID-19 were included in the dataset. The material from the prospective study consisted of cDNA or gDNA derived from T cells, B-cell-depleted T cells, or PBMCs.

Points the paper makes about the study in general: The quantity of clinical and demographic metadata differed by source and by participant and was supplied without curation.

For CDR1 and CDR2, the germline V gene (reference sequence) lists LNHNV and YYDKDF. V loses 0 bases, J loses 0 bases, and the germline ends lie 6 bases apart. The CDR3 measures 16 amino acids from cysteine to phenylalanine. The read is trimmed to its CDR3 DNA, 48 bases read in frame from base 1. TCRbeta CDR3 regions were amplified from genomic DNA by means of the immunoSEQ Assay, a bias-controlled multiplex PCR. Turning to the authors' computational methods: The number of nucleated cells in each sample was estimated from the amplification of reference gene primers within the assay. To quantify the absolute abundance of each unique TCRbeta CDR3 rearrangement, sequence reads were collapsed and filtered. For each sample, productive Simpson clonality was calculated as the square root of Simpson's diversity index over productive rearrangements. The table comes from immuneACCESS by way of TCRdb, which keeps in-frame sequences with V and J called. Part of the clones is missing from these tables; in studies checked, under half for an unresolved V gene and the rest for unknown reasons. V and J calls plus clone size are reproduced from that table; the DNA served to infer D and trimming. The sample includes hundreds of thousands of clones, with roughly 85% observed a single time. Jointly, the top ten make up 5% of the sample.

Participants in the prospective study were enrolled through a virtual design, were aged about 18 to 100 years, and lived in fewer than 30 United States geographic areas. Cohort assignment in the prospective study relied on participant-reported clinical history from a screening survey and a study questionnaire. A participant counted as exposed if, within 2 weeks of entering the study, that participant had been in contact with someone who had a PCR-confirmed or clinician-diagnosed COVID-19 case. In the prospective study, mobile phlebotomists collected whole blood, serum and a nasopharyngeal or oropharyngeal swab from each participant. Participants in the prospective study had the option to provide additional blood draws and questionnaires over a roughly 2-month period. Before DNA extraction, prospective study blood samples were shipped either frozen or at room temperature.

The sequence joins TRBV15 to TRBJ2-6; no D gene call is confident. The clonotype originates from a man between 35 and 55 years old who had been exposed to COVID-19. Sequencing input: PBMCs or T cells enriched from blood (not recorded which). The DNA sequence is as follows: TGTGCCACCAGCAGAGAAGGAGACTCTGGGGCCAACGTCCTGACTTTC. Its product reads: CATSREGDSGANVLTF. The full variable domain, with segments outside the CDR3 supplied by the reference TRBV15 and TRBJ2-6 proteins, appears as DAMVIQNPRYQVTQFGKPVTLSCSQTLNHNVMYWYQQKSSQAPKLLFHYYDKDFNNEADTPDNFQSRRPNTSFCFLDIRSPGLGDTAMYLCATSREGDSGANVLTFGAGSRLTVL.